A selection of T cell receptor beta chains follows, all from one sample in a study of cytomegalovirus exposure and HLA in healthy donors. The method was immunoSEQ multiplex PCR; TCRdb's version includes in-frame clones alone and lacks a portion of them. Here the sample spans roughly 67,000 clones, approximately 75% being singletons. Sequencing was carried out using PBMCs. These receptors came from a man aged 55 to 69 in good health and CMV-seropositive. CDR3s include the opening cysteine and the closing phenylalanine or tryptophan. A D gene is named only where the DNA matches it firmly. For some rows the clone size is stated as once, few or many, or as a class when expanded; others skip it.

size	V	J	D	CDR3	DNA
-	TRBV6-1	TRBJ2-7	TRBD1	CASKGQGAVGQYF	TGTGCCAGCAAAGGTCAGGGGGCGGTTGGGCAGTACTTC
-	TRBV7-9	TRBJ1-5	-	CASSPGYSNQPQHF	TGTGCCAGCAGCCCAGGGTATAGCAATCAGCCCCAGCATTTT
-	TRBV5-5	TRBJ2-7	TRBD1	CASSTGTGNYEQYF	TGTGCCAGCAGCACCGGGACAGGGAACTACGAGCAGTACTTC
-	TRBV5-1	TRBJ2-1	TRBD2	CASSSGLAGFSYNEQFF	TGCGCCAGCAGCTCGGGACTAGCGGGTTTTTCCTACAATGAGCAGTTCTTC
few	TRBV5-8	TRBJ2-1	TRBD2	CASSLGASGRNEQFF	TGTGCCAGCAGCTTGGGGGCTAGCGGGAGGAATGAGCAGTTCTTC
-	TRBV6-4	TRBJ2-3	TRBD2	CASSDGGGADTQYF	TGTGCCAGCAGTGATGGCGGGGGGGCCGATACGCAGTATTTT
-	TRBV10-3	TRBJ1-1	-	CASGGVGEAFF	TGTGCCAGTGGAGGGGTGGGTGAAGCTTTCTTT
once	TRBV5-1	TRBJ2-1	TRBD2	CASSQGTSPYNEQFF	TGCGCCAGCAGCCAAGGGACTAGCCCCTACAATGAGCAGTTCTTC
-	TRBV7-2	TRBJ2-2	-	CASSLAGILTGELFF	TGTGCCAGCAGCCTGGCCGGGATCCTCACCGGGGAGCTGTTTTTT
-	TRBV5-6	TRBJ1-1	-	CASSLRLIGRDTEAFF	TGTGCCAGCAGCTTGAGGCTAATTGGGCGGGACACTGAAGCTTTCTTT
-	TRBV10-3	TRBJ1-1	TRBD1	CAISNRGPSEAFF	TGTGCCATCAGTAACAGGGGACCCTCTGAAGCTTTCTTT
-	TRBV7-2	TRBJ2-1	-	CASSFSGMGGNEQFF	TGTGCCAGCAGCTTTTCGGGAATGGGTGGCAATGAGCAGTTCTTC
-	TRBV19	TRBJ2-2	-	CASSILSGANTGELFF	TGTGCCAGTAGTATTCTTAGCGGCGCGAACACCGGGGAGCTGTTTTTT
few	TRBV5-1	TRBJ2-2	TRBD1	CASSFIDRGLPNTGELFF	TGCGCCAGCAGCTTTATCGACAGGGGCCTTCCGAACACCGGGGAGCTGTTTTTT
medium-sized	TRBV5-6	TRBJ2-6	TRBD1	CASSSRDRAGWANVLTF	TGTGCCAGCAGCAGTCGGGACAGAGCAGGCTGGGCCAACGTCCTGACTTTC
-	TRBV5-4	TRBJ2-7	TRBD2	CASSPLAGGRTYEQYF	TGTGCCAGCAGCCCCCTTGCGGGCGGGAGGACCTACGAGCAGTACTTC
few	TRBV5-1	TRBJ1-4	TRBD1	CASKTGETTTNEKLFF	TGCGCCAGCAAAACAGGGGAAACAACAACTAATGAAAAACTGTTTTTT
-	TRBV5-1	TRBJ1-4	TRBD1	CASSSTGVRGEKLFF	TGCGCCAGCAGCTCGACAGGGGTGAGGGGGGAAAAACTGTTTTTT
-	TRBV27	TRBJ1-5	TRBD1	CASSPGTGVGNQPQHF	TGTGCCAGCAGTCCCGGGACAGGGGTTGGCAATCAGCCCCAGCATTTT
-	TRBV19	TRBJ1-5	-	CASSIVGGQPQHF	TGTGCCAGTAGTATAGTAGGGGGTCAGCCCCAGCATTTT
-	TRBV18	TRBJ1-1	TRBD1	CASSPGTGGNTEAFF	TGTGCCAGCTCACCAGGGACAGGGGGTAACACTGAAGCTTTCTTT
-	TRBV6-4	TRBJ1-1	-	CASSDSAGTFRTEAFF	TGTGCCAGCAGTGACTCCGCGGGGACTTTTCGGACTGAAGCTTTCTTT
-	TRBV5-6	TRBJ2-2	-	CASSVRDTGELFF	TGTGCCAGCAGCGTAAGAGACACCGGGGAGCTGTTTTTT
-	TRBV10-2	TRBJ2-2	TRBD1	CASRVRGTANTGELFF	TGCGCCAGCCGTGTACGAGGGACAGCGAACACCGGGGAGCTGTTTTTT
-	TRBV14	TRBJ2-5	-	CASSTHQGVTQYF	TGTGCCAGCAGCACTCACCAGGGTGTGACCCAGTACTTC
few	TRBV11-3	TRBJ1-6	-	CASSFDKLLISPLHF	TGTGCCAGCAGCTTCGATAAGCTTTTGATATCACCCCTCCACTTT
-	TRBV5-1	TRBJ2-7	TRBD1	CASSLGQVTVEQYF	TGCGCCAGCAGCCTGGGACAGGTGACCGTCGAGCAGTACTTC
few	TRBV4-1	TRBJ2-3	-	CASSNALAGTDTQYF	TGCGCCAGCAGCAATGCCCTAGCAGGCACAGATACGCAGTATTTT
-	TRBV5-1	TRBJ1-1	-	CASTSGGGKGAFF	TGCGCCAGCACCTCCGGGGGGGGCAAAGGAGCTTTCTTT
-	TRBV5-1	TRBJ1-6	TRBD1	CASSSGTGNSPLHF	TGCGCCAGCAGCTCCGGGACAGGGAATTCACCCCTCCACTTT
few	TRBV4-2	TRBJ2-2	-	CASSSQAGELFF	TGTGCCAGCAGCTCACAGGCCGGGGAGCTGTTTTTT
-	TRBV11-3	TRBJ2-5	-	CASSSRDFQETQYF	TGTGCCAGCAGCTCCCGGGACTTCCAAGAGACCCAGTACTTC
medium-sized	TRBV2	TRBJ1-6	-	CASSESRVSGSSPLHF	TGTGCCAGCAGTGAGAGTCGTGTTTCGGGAAGTTCACCCCTCCACTTT
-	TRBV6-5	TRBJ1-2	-	CASSRSSGERGYTF	TGTGCCAGCAGTCGAAGTTCGGGGGAGAGGGGCTACACCTTC
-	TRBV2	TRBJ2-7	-	CASKSGPSYEQYF	TGTGCCAGCAAGAGCGGTCCCTCCTACGAGCAGTACTTC
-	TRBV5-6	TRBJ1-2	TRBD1	CASSSGQGNYGYTF	TGTGCCAGCAGCTCCGGACAGGGTAACTATGGCTACACCTTC
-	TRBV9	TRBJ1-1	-	CASSLMNTEAFF	TGTGCCAGCAGCTTAATGAACACTGAAGCTTTCTTT
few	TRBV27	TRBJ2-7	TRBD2	CASRLAGTYEQYF	TGTGCCAGCAGACTAGCGGGGACCTACGAGCAGTACTTC
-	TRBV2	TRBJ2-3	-	CASRGDSFTDTQYF	TGTGCCAGCAGGGGGGACTCCTTCACAGATACGCAGTATTTT
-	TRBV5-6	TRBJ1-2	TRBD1	CASTTRPGQGAYGYTF	TGTGCCAGCACCACTAGACCGGGACAGGGAGCCTATGGCTACACCTTC
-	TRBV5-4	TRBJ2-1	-	CASSLPDLYNEQFF	TGTGCCAGCAGCTTGCCGGACTTATACAATGAGCAGTTCTTC
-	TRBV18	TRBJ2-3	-	CASSPRIPQGTDTQYF	TGTGCCAGCTCACCAAGGATCCCGCAGGGGACAGATACGCAGTATTTT
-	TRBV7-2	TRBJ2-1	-	CASSLENLPYNEQFF	TGTGCCAGCAGCTTAGAAAACTTACCCTACAATGAGCAGTTCTTC
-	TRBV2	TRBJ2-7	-	CASSEMGAVNYEQYF	TGTGCCAGCAGTGAAATGGGGGCCGTCAACTACGAGCAGTACTTC
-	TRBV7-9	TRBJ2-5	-	CASRRSGSRGTQYF	TGTGCCAGCCGTAGGAGCGGCTCCCGGGGGACCCAGTACTTC
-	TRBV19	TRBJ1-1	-	CATKTNTEAFF	TGTGCCACTAAAACGAACACTGAAGCTTTCTTT
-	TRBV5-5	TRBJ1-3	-	CASSLSQNLWGNTIYF	TGTGCCAGCAGCCTATCACAGAATCTCTGGGGAAACACCATATATTTT
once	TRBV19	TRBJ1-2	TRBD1	CASSIGGRTGSNGYTF	TGTGCCAGTAGTATAGGTGGGAGGACAGGGTCAAATGGCTACACCTTC
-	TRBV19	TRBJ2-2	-	CASSKDERAGELFF	TGTGCCAGTAGTAAGGACGAGCGGGCCGGGGAGCTGTTTTTT
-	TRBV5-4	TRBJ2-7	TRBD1	CASSSPGQGREQYF	TGTGCCAGCAGCTCACCGGGACAGGGGCGAGAGCAGTACTTC
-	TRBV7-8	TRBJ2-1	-	CASSQLGATDEQFF	TGTGCCAGCAGCCAGCTGGGGGCTACGGATGAGCAGTTCTTC
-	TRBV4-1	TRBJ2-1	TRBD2	CASSQDPAGEDEQFF	TGCGCCAGCAGCCAAGACCCAGCGGGAGAAGATGAGCAGTTCTTC
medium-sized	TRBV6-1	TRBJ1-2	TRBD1	CASPGQNYGYTF	TGTGCCAGCCCGGGACAGAACTATGGCTACACCTTC
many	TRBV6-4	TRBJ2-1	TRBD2	CASSDIAGDYNEQFF	TGTGCCAGCAGTGACATAGCGGGGGACTACAATGAGCAGTTCTTC
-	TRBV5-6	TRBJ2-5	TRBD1	CASSLVDREETQYF	TGTGCCAGCAGCTTGGTGGACAGGGAAGAGACCCAGTACTTC
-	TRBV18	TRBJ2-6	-	CASSPPTGVPANVLTF	TGTGCCAGCTCACCACCGACAGGAGTCCCGGCCAACGTCCTGACTTTC
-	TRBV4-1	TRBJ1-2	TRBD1	CASSQAIQGPSPYTF	TGCGCCAGCAGCCAAGCGATACAGGGGCCTTCACCTTACACCTTC